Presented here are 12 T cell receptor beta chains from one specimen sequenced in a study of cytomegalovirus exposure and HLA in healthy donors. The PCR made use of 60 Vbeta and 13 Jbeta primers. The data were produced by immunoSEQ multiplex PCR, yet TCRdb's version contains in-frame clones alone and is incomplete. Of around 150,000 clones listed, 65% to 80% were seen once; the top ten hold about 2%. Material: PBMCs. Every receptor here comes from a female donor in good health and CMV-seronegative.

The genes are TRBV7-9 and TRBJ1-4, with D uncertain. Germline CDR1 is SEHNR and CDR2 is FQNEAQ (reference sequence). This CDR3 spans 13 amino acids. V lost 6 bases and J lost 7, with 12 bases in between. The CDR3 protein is CASRPIGSEKLFF. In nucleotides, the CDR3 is TGTGCCAGCAGACCTATCGGTAGTGAAAAACTGTTTTTT.

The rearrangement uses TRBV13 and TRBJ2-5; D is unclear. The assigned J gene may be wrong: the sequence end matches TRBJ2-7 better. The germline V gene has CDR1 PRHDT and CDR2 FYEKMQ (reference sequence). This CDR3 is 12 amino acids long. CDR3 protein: CASSLTAHEQYF. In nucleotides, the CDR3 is TGTGCCAGCAGCTTAACCGCCCACGAGCAGTACTTC.

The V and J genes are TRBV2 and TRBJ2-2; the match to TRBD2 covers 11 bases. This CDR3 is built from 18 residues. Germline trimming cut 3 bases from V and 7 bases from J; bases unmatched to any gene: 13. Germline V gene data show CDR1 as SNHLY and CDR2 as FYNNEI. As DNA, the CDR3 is TGTGCCAGCAGTGAGGGGTTCGGGACTAGCGGTACCGGCGGGGAGCTGTTTTTT. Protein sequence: CASSEGFGTSGTGGELFF.

CDR3 nucleotide sequence: TGTGCCAGCAGTTTCGATGAGGGAGGGGATAATTCACCCCTCCACTTT. Its translation is CASSFDEGGDNSPLHF. The V gene is TRBV6-5, the J gene TRBJ1-6, with D possibly being TRBD1 (5 bases). The CDR3 has 16 residues. Per the germline V gene, CDR1 is MNHEY and CDR2 is SVGAGI. V was trimmed by 4 bases and J by 5 bases, leaving 15 bases between them.

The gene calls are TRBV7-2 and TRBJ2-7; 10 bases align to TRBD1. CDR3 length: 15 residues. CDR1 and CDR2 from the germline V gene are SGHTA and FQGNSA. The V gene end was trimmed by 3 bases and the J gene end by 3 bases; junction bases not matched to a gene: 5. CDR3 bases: TGTGCCAGCAGCTTGGGACAGGGGACAGGCTACGAGCAGTACTTC. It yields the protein CASSLGQGTGYEQYF.

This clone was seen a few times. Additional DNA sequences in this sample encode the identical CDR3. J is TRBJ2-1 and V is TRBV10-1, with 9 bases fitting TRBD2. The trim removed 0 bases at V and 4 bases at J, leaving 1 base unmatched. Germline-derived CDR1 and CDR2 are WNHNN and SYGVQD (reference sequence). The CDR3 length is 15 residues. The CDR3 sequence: CASSESSGGYNEQFF. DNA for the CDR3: TGCGCCAGCAGTGAGTCGAGCGGGGGGTACAATGAGCAGTTCTTC.

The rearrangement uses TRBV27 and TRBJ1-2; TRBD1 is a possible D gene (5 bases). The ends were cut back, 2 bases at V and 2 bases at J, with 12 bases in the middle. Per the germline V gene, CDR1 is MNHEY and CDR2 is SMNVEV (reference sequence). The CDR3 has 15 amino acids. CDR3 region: CASSLPKDSNYGYTF. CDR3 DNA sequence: TGTGCCAGCAGTTTACCCAAAGACAGCAACTATGGCTACACCTTC.

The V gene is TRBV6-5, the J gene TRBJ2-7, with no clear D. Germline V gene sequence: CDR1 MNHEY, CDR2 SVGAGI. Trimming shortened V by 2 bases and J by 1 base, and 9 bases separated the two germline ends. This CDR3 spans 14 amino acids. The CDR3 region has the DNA TGTGCCAGCAGTTACGGCCCGAATTCCTACGAGCAGTACTTC. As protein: CASSYGPNSYEQYF.

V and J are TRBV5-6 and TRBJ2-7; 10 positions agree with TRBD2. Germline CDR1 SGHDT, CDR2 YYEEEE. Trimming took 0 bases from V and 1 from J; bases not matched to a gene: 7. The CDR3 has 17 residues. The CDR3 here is CASSLGLAGVLSYEQYF. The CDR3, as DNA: TGTGCCAGCAGCTTGGGTCTAGCGGGGGTCTTGTCCTACGAGCAGTACTTC.

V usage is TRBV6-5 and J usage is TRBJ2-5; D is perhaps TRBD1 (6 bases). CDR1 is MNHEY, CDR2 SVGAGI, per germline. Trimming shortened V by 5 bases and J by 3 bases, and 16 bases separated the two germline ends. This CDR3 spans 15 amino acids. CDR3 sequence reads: CASSPPGDRKETQYF. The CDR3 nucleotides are TGTGCCAGCAGTCCCCCAGGAGACAGGAAAGAGACCCAGTACTTC.

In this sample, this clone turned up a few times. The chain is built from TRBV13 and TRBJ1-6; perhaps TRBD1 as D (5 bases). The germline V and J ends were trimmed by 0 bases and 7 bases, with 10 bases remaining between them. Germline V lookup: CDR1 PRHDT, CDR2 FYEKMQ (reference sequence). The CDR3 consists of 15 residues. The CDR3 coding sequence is TGTGCCAGCAGCTTAGGGCAGGGAAGGAATTCACCCCTCCACTTT. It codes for CASSLGQGRNSPLHF.

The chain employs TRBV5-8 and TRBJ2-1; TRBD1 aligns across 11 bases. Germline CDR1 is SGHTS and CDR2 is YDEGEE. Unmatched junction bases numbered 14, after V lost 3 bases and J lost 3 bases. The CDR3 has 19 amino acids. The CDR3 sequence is CASSYPTGTGGSFYNEQFF. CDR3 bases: TGTGCCAGCAGCTACCCTACCGGGACAGGGGGATCCTTCTACAATGAGCAGTTCTTC.